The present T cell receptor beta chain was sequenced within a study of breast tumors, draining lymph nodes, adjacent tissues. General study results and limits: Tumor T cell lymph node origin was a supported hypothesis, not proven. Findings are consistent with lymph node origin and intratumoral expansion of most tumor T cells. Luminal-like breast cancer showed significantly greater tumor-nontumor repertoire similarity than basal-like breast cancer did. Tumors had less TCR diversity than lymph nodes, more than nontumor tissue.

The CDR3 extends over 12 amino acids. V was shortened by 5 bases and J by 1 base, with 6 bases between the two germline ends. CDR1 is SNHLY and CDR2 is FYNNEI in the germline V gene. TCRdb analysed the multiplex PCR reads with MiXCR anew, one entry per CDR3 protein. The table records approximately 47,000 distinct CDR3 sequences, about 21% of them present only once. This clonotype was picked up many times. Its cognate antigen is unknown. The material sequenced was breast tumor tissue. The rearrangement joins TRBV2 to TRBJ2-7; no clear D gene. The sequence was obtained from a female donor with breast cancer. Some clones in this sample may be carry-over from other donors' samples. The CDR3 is CASSKESYEQYF. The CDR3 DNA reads TGTGCCAGCAGTAAAGAGTCCTACGAGCAGTACTTC.